One and the same sample provided the 27 T cell receptor beta chains below, sequenced in a study of blood T cells in healthy people across ages. Then a second PCR, running roughly 7 to 11 cycles, was carried out with a sample-barcoded 5' primer and a J-beta primer mix. TCRdb independently ran MiXCR on the 5' RACE reads; one entry per CDR3 protein. Here the sample spans some 690,000 distinct CDR3 sequences, 22% being singletons. Input material: blood. The receptor source for this set is a man aged 65 to 79 in good health.

With respect to this clonotype: Because the CDR3's place on the DNA is in doubt, the DNA is left out and the CDR3 is given as listed by TCRdb. The CDR3 region is CASSNFAGGSSYNEQFF. The chain employs TRBV21-1 and TRBJ2-1; the DNA was not used to check the table's D call, TRBD2. TRBV21-1 counts as a pseudogene. From its first to its last residue, the CDR3 has 17 amino acids.

The DNA of the CDR3 is TGCAGTGCTGCCGATCGGACAGATACGCAGTATTTT. It codes for CSAADRTDTQYF. The J gene is TRBJ2-3, the V gene TRBV20-1; D call uncertain. The CDR3 length is 12 residues. The germline gives CDR1 DFQATT, CDR2 SNEGSKA (reference sequence). V shed 5 bases and J shed 3 bases, with 9 bases lying between them.

The chain links TRBV5-1 to TRBJ1-2; 7 bases are a match to TRBD1. The CDR3 covers 16 residues. Germline V gene lookup returns CDR1 SGHRS and CDR2 YFSETQ. V was pared by 4 bases and J by 8 bases, with 17 bases of the junction left unmatched. CDR3 bases: TGCGCCAGCAGCCCTATCGGGCCAGGGGGATGGTGGGGCTACACCTTC. Encoded protein: CASSPIGPGGWWGYTF.

This clonotype was observed a few times. The chain combines TRBV20-1 with TRBJ1-2, with D uncertain. V was trimmed by 4 bases and J by 2 bases, leaving 11 bases between them. CDR3 length: 13 amino acids. CDR1 is DFQATT, CDR2 SNEGSKA, per germline (reference sequence). In DNA, the CDR3 is TGCAGTGCTATCGACGCGCAGAACTATGGCTACACCTTC. Its protein product is CSAIDAQNYGYTF.

This rearrangement joins TRBV20-1 to TRBJ1-2; D is unresolved. The length of the CDR3 is 18 residues. Trimming shortened V by 2 bases and J by 6 bases, and 28 bases separated the two germline ends. CDR1 DFQATT and CDR2 SNEGSKA come from the germline V gene (reference sequence). DNA of the CDR3: TGCAGTGCTAGACTCCGGTCGGGCAGGAAAGGAAGTTTTGATGGCTACACCTTC. Residues: CSARLRSGRKGSFDGYTF.

Only a few counts were recorded for this clonotype. The rearrangement uses TRBV25-1 and TRBJ2-1; D unclear. Germline V gives CDR1 MGHDK, CDR2 SYGVNS. With 8 bases removed from V and 9 bases from J, the gap between germline ends came to 14 bases. This CDR3 contains 12 residues. The CDR3 protein is CASRREHTEQFF. CDR3 nucleotide sequence: TGTGCCAGCCGAAGGGAACATACTGAGCAGTTCTTC. Together with reference TRBV25-1 and TRBJ2-1, the CDR3 gives the full variable domain: EADIYQTPRYLVIGTGKKITLECSQTMGHDKMYWYQQDPGMELHLIHYSYGVNSTEKGDLSSESTVSRIRTEHFPLTLESARPSHTSQYLCASRREHTEQFFGPGTRLTVL.

V gene TRBV2 combines with J gene TRBJ1-3; no clear D. Trimming stripped 5 bases from V and 0 bases from J, with 11 bases between. Germline lookup yields CDR1 SNHLY and CDR2 FYNNEI. The CDR3 spans 15 residues. CDR3 sequence reads: CASSTLGLSGNTIYF. In DNA form, the CDR3 reads TGTGCCAGCAGTACTTTAGGACTCTCTGGAAACACCATATATTTT.

This clonotype was observed at least ten times. The rearrangement links TRBV29-1 to TRBJ2-7, with D perhaps TRBD1 or TRBD2 (5 bases each). Per germline, CDR1 SQVTM and CDR2 ANQGSEA. Deletions cut 6 bases from V and 6 bases from J, with 15 bases between. The CDR3 is made up of 12 amino acids. The CDR3 region has the DNA TGCAGCGTGCCGGGACGGACGTCCGAGCAGTACTTC. Translating gives CSVPGRTSEQYF.

This chain connects TRBV7-8 to TRBJ2-7; D is possibly TRBD1 or TRBD2 (6 bases each). The CDR3 spans 16 residues. Per germline, CDR1 SGHVS and CDR2 FQNEAQ. V was trimmed by 0 bases and J by 5 bases, leaving 17 bases between them. CDR3 residues: CASSLAGGRAVNEQYF. The CDR3 region has the DNA TGTGCCAGCAGCTTAGCGGGGGGCAGGGCAGTCAACGAGCAGTACTTC.

This clonotype came up once. This rearrangement joins TRBV4-3 to TRBJ1-1, with a possible D match to TRBD1 (5 bases). The CDR3 contains 14 residues. Trimming removed 4 bases at V and 4 bases at J, with 13 bases between. Germline lookup yields CDR1 LGHNA and CDR2 YSLEER. The DNA for the CDR3 is TGCGCCAGCAGCCCCAGCGGTAGGGGCACTGAAGCTTTCTTT. Protein: CASSPSGRGTEAFF.

This clonotype was seen ten or more times. The chain combines TRBV7-9 with TRBJ2-1; perhaps TRBD2 as D (5 bases). This CDR3 has 17 residues. Trimming removed 2 bases at V and 0 bases at J, with 14 bases between. Germline values: CDR1 SEHNR, CDR2 FQNEAQ (reference sequence). The CDR3 reads CASSLSPLATSYNEQFF. CDR3 DNA sequence: TGTGCCAGCAGCTTATCTCCGTTAGCGACCTCCTACAATGAGCAGTTCTTC.

This clonotype was seen a handful of times. This rearrangement joins TRBV5-1 to TRBJ1-2; TRBD1 agrees at 7 bases. Germline V lookup: CDR1 SGHRS, CDR2 YFSETQ. The trim removed 3 bases at V and 8 bases at J, leaving 10 bases unmatched. This CDR3 contains 14 residues. The CDR3 region is CASSSSGTEGGYTF. CDR3 bases: TGCGCCAGCAGCTCATCCGGGACAGAGGGCGGCTACACCTTC.

This clonotype was picked up a small number of times. The V gene is TRBV20-1, the J gene TRBJ1-2, with no clear D. The CDR3 contains 13 residues. V lost 6 bases and J lost 8, with 19 bases in between. Germline CDR1 reads DFQATT; CDR2 reads SNEGSKA (reference sequence). The CDR3 reads CSAHRPSGVGYTF. CDR3 bases: TGCAGTGCCCACAGACCGTCCGGAGTGGGCTACACCTTC.

The rearrangement links TRBV20-1 to TRBJ2-7; a weak D match, TRBD1 (6 bases). The germline gives CDR1 DFQATT, CDR2 SNEGSKA (reference sequence). This CDR3 contains 12 residues. The ends were cut back, 6 bases at V and 3 bases at J, with 12 bases in the middle. The CDR3, as DNA: TGCAGTGCAAGGCGACAGGTCTACGAGCAGTACTTC. Its translation is CSARRQVYEQYF.

This chain connects TRBV5-5 to TRBJ2-3; 10 bases map to TRBD2. The junction had 9 bases not matched to a gene; V was cut back by 4 bases and J by 7 bases. This CDR3 contains 15 residues. Germline loops: CDR1 SGHKS, CDR2 YYEKEE (reference sequence). This CDR3 reads CASSPALAGENTQYF. The CDR3 DNA follows: TGTGCCAGCAGCCCCGCGCTAGCGGGAGAAAATACGCAGTATTTT.

This clonotype was seen only a few times. CDR3 residues: CATTTIKGLSYNEQFF. CDR3 DNA sequence: TGTGCCACCACCACCATTAAAGGGCTCTCCTACAATGAGCAGTTCTTC. The chain links TRBV24-1 to TRBJ2-1; D remains ambiguous. Trimming removed 8 bases from V and 0 bases from J, with 16 bases in between. This CDR3 is built from 16 residues. Germline CDR1 and CDR2: KGHDR and SFDVKD.

The V call is TRBV7-9, the J call TRBJ2-7, with 7 bases fitting TRBD1. The CDR3 contains 14 residues. Germline V gives CDR1 SEHNR, CDR2 FQNEAQ (reference sequence). V dropped 6 bases and J dropped 2; count of bases not matched to a gene: 7. The CDR3 protein is CASSSRDSTYEQYF. Written as DNA, the CDR3 is TGTGCCAGCAGTTCCCGGGACAGTACCTACGAGCAGTACTTC.

This clonotype was seen a handful of times. The chain links TRBV6-1 to TRBJ2-1, with 9 nucleotides matching TRBD1. The tail of the sequence fits TRBJ2-7 better, so the J call may be wrong. CDR1 MNHNS and CDR2 SASEGT come from the germline V gene. There are 14 residues in the CDR3. DNA for the CDR3: TGTGCCACCGACTTACAGGGGGCATCCTACGAGCAGTACTTC. As protein: CATDLQGASYEQYF.

This chain connects TRBV4-1 to TRBJ2-7, with TRBD2 identical over 10 bases. Germline V CDR1 and CDR2: MGHRA, YSYEKL. V lost 0 bases to trimming and J lost 5 bases; unmatched junction nucleotides: 7. This CDR3 spans 16 amino acids. The CDR3 is CASSQDPAGGINEQYF. In DNA form, the CDR3 reads TGCGCCAGCAGCCAAGATCCAGCGGGAGGGATAAACGAGCAGTACTTC.

This chain joins TRBV9 and TRBJ2-7; 7 bases map to TRBD1. Germline V gives CDR1 SGDLS, CDR2 YYNGEE. The CDR3 is 14 amino acids. The ends lost 4 bases at V and 5 bases at J; junction bases unmatched: 9. This chain's CDR3 is CASSPRTGRDEQYF. Here the CDR3 DNA reads TGTGCCAGCAGCCCCCGGACAGGACGGGACGAGCAGTACTTC. The whole variable domain, remainder taken from reference TRBV9 and TRBJ2-7, is DSGVTQTPKHLITATGQRVTLRCSPRSGDLSVYWYQQSLDQGLQFLIQYYNGEERAKGNILERFSAQQFPDLHSELNLSSLELGDSALYFCASSPRTGRDEQYFGPGTRLTVT.

The rearrangement joins TRBV6-5 to TRBJ1-2, with D hard to call. CDR1 and CDR2 from the germline V gene are MNHEY and SVGAGI. This CDR3 is built from 15 residues. The V and J ends lost 5 bases and 4 bases respectively, with 17 bases between them. The CDR3 region is CASSRSGVEFYGYTF. In nucleotides, the CDR3 is TGTGCCAGCAGTCGCTCAGGCGTCGAGTTCTATGGCTACACCTTC.

V usage is TRBV6-6 and J usage is TRBJ2-5; tentatively, D is TRBD1 (6 bases). Matching the DNA end better, TRBJ2-7 makes the J call doubtful. Germline V lookup: CDR1 MNHNY, CDR2 SVGAGI (reference sequence). The CDR3 length is 12 residues. Here the CDR3 DNA reads TGTGCCAGCGGCGGACAGCACTACGAGCAGTACTTC. Its protein product is CASGGQHYEQYF.

V is TRBV10-3 and J is TRBJ1-5; the D gene is possibly TRBD1 (5 bases). The CDR3 totals 14 residues. In germline, CDR1 is ENHRY, CDR2 SYGVKD. V was cut by 5 bases and J by 5 bases, with 13 bases left in between. CDR3 DNA: TGTGCCATCAGTCCTTCAGGGAGGGATCAGCCCCAGCATTTT. Translating it yields CAISPSGRDQPQHF.

This clonotype was found a few times. This chain connects TRBV20-1 to TRBJ2-5, with D possibly being TRBD2 (7 bases). The CDR3 loop spans 15 amino acids. CDR1 and CDR2 (germline): DFQATT, SNEGSKA (reference sequence). V lost 0 bases to trimming and J lost 3 bases, with 14 bases between them. The CDR3 is CSARDRRGLEETQYF. For the CDR3, the DNA is TGCAGTGCTAGAGACCGGCGGGGGCTTGAAGAGACCCAGTACTTC.

The J gene is TRBJ1-2, the V gene TRBV29-1; D remains unclear. Per the germline V gene, CDR1 is SQVTM and CDR2 is ANQGSEA. V was clipped by 4 bases and J by 0 bases, with 9 bases between them. The CDR3 spans 13 residues. The CDR3 loop reads CSVGNNPNYGYTF. The DNA of the CDR3 is TGCAGCGTTGGGAACAACCCTAACTATGGCTACACCTTC.

This clonotype has only a few counts. The V gene is TRBV12-3 or TRBV12-4, the J gene TRBJ1-3; D is unclear. Trimming removed 3 bases at V and 3 bases at J, with 6 bases between. This CDR3 contains 13 residues. The CDR3 loop reads CASSFGHGNTIYF. The DNA of the CDR3 is TGTGCCAGCAGTTTCGGTCATGGAAACACCATATATTTT.

The chain employs TRBV11-2 and TRBJ2-4; D gene uncertain. The germline gives CDR1 SGHAT, CDR2 FQNNGV. The germline V and J ends were trimmed by 3 bases and 3 bases, with 9 bases remaining between them. This CDR3 contains 14 residues. CDR3 loop: CASSFQGRKNIQYF. CDR3 DNA: TGTGCCAGCAGCTTCCAAGGGCGCAAAAACATTCAGTACTTC.